Each of the 9 T cell receptor beta chains below was sequenced from the same sample in a study of blood T cell repertoires in COVID-19. Assay used: immunoSEQ multiplex PCR; TCRdb lists only in-frame clones, some missing. The sample yields about 140,000 clones, around 87% seen once. Sequenced: peripheral blood. Receptor source: a woman aged 40 to 55 with acute or convalescent COVID-19.

V and J are TRBV4-3 and TRBJ2-7; no clear D. CDR3 length: 14 amino acids. Deletions cut 0 bases from V and 2 bases from J, with 8 bases between. Germline CDR1 LGHNA, CDR2 YSLEER. CDR3 sequence reads: CASSQEYLAYEQYF. Written as DNA, the CDR3 is TGCGCCAGCAGCCAAGAGTACCTAGCCTACGAGCAGTACTTC.

This sequence joins TRBV28 and TRBJ1-4; possible D gene TRBD1, 5 bases. CDR3 length: 14 amino acids. From germline, CDR1 is MDHEN and CDR2 SYDVKM. V was pared by 7 bases and J by 7 bases, with 16 bases between. Here the CDR3 reads CASKLDSPGEKLFF. CDR3 DNA: TGTGCCAGCAAACTTGACAGCCCTGGTGAAAAACTGTTTTTT.

This chain uses TRBV27 with TRBJ1-6; D perhaps matches TRBD1 (6 bases). Germline loops: CDR1 MNHEY, CDR2 SMNVEV (reference sequence). The CDR3 consists of 16 residues. The ends were cut back, 6 bases at V and 1 base at J, with 13 bases in the middle. In nucleotides, the CDR3 is TGTGCCAGCAGCCGGGACATCGGGTCCTATAATTCACCCCTCCACTTT. Its translation is CASSRDIGSYNSPLHF.

The chain carries TRBV7-2 and TRBJ1-5; no clear D gene. Trimming took 0 bases from V and 7 from J, leaving 4 bases between them. This CDR3 has 12 amino acids. Germline CDR1 reads SGHTA; CDR2 reads FQGNSA. The CDR3 region has the DNA TGTGCCAGCAGCTTAGCGGGCCAGCCCCAGCATTTT. Its translation is CASSLAGQPQHF.

This clone was recorded once. As DNA, the CDR3 is TGTGCCAGCAGGAGGACAGGGTTGGATACGCAGTATTTT. Its protein is CASRRTGLDTQYF. The chain joins TRBV27 to TRBJ2-3, with 8 bases identical to TRBD1. With V trimmed by 6 bases and J by 6 bases, 5 bases remained unmatched. Germline CDR1 is MNHEY and CDR2 is SMNVEV (reference sequence). The CDR3 is 13 residues long.

The V call is TRBV3-1 (or the pseudogene TRBV3-2), the J call TRBJ2-4; tentatively, D is TRBD1 (6 bases). This CDR3 is 15 amino acids long. Germline V gene sequence: CDR1 LGHDT, CDR2 YNNKEL (reference sequence). V lost 2 bases to trimming and J lost 7 bases, with 15 bases between them. CDR3 residues: CASSQRPGDPNIQYF. The CDR3 region has the DNA TGTGCCAGCAGCCAACGGCCAGGGGACCCGAACATTCAGTACTTC.

This clone showed up just once. The chain combines TRBV10-3 with TRBJ2-1; the D gene is possibly TRBD2 (5 bases). CDR1 is ENHRY, CDR2 SYGVKD, per germline. This CDR3 is built from 16 residues. V lost 3 bases to trimming and J lost 0 bases, with 12 bases between them. CDR3 region: CAISDLGLSSYNEQFF. Here the CDR3 DNA reads TGTGCCATCAGTGACCTTGGACTCAGCTCCTACAATGAGCAGTTCTTC.

V is TRBV4-2 and J is TRBJ1-5, with 7 bases matching TRBD1. Trimming removed 1 base from V and 3 bases from J; junction bases left unmatched: 9. Germline CDR1 LGHNA, CDR2 YNFKEQ. This CDR3 contains 17 residues. CDR3 sequence (DNA): TGTGCCAGCAGCCAAGCGGCGGAGGGGGCATACAATCAGCCCCAGCATTTT. Residues: CASSQAAEGAYNQPQHF.

The genes are TRBV4-1 and TRBJ2-7, with 8 bases fitting TRBD1. CDR3 length: 17 residues. Germline-derived CDR1 and CDR2 are MGHRA and YSYEKL. V was pared by 0 bases and J by 0 bases, with 7 bases of the junction left unmatched. The CDR3 sequence: CASSQDQGAYFSYEQYF. DNA of the CDR3: TGCGCCAGCAGCCAAGATCAGGGGGCCTACTTCTCCTACGAGCAGTACTTC.